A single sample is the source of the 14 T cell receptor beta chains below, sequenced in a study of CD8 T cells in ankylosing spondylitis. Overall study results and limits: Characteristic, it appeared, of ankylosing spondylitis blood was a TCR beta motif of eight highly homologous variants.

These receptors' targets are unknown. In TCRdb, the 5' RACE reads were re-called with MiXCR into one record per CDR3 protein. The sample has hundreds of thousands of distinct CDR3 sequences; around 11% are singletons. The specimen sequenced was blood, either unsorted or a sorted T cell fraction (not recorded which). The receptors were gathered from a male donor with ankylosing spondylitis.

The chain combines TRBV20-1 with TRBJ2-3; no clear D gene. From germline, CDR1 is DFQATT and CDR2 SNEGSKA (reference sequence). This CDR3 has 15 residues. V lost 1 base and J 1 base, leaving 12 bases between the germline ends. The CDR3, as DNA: TGCAGTGCTAGAGTAGGCGGTTCCCGCACAGATACGCAGTATTTT. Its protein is CSARVGGSRTDTQYF.

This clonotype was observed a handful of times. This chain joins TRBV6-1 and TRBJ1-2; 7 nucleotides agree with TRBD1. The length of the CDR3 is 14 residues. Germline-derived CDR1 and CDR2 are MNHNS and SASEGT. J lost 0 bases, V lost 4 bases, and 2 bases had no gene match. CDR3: CASSGQGSNYGYTF. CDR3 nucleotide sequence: TGTGCCAGCAGTGGACAGGGATCTAACTATGGCTACACCTTC.

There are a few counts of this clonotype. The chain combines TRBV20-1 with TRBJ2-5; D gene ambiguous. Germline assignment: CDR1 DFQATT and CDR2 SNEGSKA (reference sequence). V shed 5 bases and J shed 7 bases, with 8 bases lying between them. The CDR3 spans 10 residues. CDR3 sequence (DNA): TGCAGTGCTCCATTCAGGACCCAGTACTTC. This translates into CSAPFRTQYF.

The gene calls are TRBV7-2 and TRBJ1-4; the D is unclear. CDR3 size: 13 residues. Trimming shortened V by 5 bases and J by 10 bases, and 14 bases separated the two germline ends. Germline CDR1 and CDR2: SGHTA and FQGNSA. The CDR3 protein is CASSRFQWGKLFF. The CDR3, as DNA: TGTGCCAGCAGCCGCTTTCAGTGGGGAAAACTGTTTTTT.

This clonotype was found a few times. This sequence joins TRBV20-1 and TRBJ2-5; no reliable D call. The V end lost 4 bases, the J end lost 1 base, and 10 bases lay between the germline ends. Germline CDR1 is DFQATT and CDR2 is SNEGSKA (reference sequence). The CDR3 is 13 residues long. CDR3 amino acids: CSATGFSQETQYF. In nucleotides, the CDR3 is TGCAGTGCTACAGGATTCAGCCAAGAGACCCAGTACTTC.

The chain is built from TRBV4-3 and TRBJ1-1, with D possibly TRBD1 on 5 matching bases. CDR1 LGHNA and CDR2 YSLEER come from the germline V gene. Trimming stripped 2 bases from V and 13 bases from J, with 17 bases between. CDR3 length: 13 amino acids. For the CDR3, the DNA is TGCGCCAGCAGCCAAAGGGACTCTAGATTCGTTTTCTTT. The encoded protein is CASSQRDSRFVFF.

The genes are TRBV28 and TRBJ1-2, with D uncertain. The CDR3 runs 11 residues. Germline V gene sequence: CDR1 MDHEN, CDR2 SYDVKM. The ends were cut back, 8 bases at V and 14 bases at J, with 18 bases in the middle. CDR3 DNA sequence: TGTGCCAGCCACGAGAGCTACCTTTTTACCTTC. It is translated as CASHESYLFTF.

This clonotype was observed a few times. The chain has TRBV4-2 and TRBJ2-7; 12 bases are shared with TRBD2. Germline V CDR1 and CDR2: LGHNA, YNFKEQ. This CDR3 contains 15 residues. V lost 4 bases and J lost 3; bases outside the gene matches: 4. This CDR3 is CASSPGLAGHYEQYF. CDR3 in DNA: TGTGCCAGCAGCCCAGGACTAGCGGGACACTACGAGCAGTACTTC.

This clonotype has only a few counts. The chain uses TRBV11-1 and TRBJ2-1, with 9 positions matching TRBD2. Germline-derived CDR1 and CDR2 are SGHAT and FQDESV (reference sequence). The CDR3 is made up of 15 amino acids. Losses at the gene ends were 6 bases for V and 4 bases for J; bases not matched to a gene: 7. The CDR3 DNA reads TGTGCCAGCAGTTGGGGACTAGCTGAGTACAATGAGCAGTTCTTC. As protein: CASSWGLAEYNEQFF.

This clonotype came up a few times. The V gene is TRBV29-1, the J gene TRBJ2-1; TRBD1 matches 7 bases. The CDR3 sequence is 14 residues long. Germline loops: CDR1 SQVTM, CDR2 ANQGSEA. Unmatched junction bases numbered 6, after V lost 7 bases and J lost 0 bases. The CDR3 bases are TGCAGCGGGTCACAGGGGAGCTCCTACAATGAGCAGTTCTTC. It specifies CSGSQGSSYNEQFF.

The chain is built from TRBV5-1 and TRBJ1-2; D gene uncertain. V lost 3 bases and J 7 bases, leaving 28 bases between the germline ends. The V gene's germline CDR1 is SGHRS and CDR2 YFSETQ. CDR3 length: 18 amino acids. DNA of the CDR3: TGCGCCAGCAGCTGGACTATCGGTGGTATGGGTTATGGAGGTGGCTACACCTTC. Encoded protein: CASSWTIGGMGYGGGYTF.

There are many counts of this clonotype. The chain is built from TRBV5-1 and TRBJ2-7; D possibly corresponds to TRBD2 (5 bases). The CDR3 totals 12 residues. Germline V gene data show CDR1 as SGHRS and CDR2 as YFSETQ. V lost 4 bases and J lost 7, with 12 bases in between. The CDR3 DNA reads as TGCGCCAGCAGCCAGGACTTTGGAGAGCAGTACTTC. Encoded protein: CASSQDFGEQYF. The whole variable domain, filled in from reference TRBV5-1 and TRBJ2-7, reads KAGVTQTPRYLIKTRGQQVTLSCSPISGHRSVSWYQQTPGQGLQFLFEYFSETQRNKGNFPGRFSGRQFSNSRSEMNVSTLELGDSALYLCASSQDFGEQYFGPGTRLTVT.

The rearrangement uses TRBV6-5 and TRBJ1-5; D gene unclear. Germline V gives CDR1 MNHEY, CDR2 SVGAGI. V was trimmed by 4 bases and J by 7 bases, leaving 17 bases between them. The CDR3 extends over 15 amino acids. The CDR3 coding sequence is TGTGCCAGCAGTTCCCGTAATAATGACCGGCAGCCCCAGCATTTT. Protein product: CASSSRNNDRQPQHF.

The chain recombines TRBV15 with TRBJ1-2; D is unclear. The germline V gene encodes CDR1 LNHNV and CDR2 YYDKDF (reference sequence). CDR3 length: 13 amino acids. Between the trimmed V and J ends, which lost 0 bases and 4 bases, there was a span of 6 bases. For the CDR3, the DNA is TGTGCCACCAGCAGAGATATTAGCTATGGCTACACCTTC. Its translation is CATSRDISYGYTF.